This T cell receptor (beta chain) stems from a study of cytomegalovirus exposure and HLA in healthy donors. Findings and limits, study-wide: The availability of immune exposure information extended only to CMV serostatus. The study designated 164 TCR beta chains cytomegalovirus-associated. A reported reduction in N-insertions relative to the approximately 670-donor mean was seen in an Asian-associated ancestry cluster in a later analysis. Excluded: some indistinguishable V segments such as TRBV6-2 and TRBV6-3.

As concerns this clone: Its specificity is not known.

This CDR3 region has 15 residues. Trimming at V came to 0 bases and at J to 5 bases, leaving 7 bases not matched to a gene. Germline CDR1 SGHDT, CDR2 YYEEEE. 13 Jbeta primers and 60 Vbeta primers were used for the PCR. Assay used: immunoSEQ multiplex PCR; TCRdb lists only in-frame clones, some missing. The profile covers around 180,000 clones, with around 75% appearing a single time and approximately 6% taken by the ten largest. The receptor comes from a woman in her twenties or thirties in good health and CMV-seropositive. This chain uses TRBV5-6 with TRBJ2-7; 8 bases map to TRBD1. Sequenced material: PBMCs. The CDR3 loop reads CASSLGGQGSNEQYF. The CDR3, as DNA: TGTGCCAGCAGCTTGGGAGGACAGGGTAGCAACGAGCAGTACTTC.